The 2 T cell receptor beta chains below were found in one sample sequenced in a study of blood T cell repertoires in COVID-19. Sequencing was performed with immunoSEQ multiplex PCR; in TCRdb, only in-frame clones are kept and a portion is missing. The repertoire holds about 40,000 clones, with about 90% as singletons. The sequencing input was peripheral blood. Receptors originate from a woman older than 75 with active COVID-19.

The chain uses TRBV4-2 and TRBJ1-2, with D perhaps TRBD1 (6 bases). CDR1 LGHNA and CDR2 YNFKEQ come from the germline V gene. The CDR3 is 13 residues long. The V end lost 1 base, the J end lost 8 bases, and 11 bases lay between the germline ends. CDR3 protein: CASSQGTGLGYTF. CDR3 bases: TGTGCCAGCAGCCAAGGTACAGGGTTAGGCTACACCTTC.

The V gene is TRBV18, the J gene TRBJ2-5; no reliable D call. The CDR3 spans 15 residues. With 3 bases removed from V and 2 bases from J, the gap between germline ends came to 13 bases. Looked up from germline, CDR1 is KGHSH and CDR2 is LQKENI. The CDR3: CASSPRSHLQETQYF. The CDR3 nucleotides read TGTGCCAGCTCACCCCGATCCCATCTACAAGAGACCCAGTACTTC.